The 27 T cell receptor beta chains given below trace back to one sample, sequenced in a study of Graves' ophthalmopathy and Graves' hyperthyroidism. The study amplified TCR beta CDR3 regions using RNA transcripts. The authors performed first-round RT-PCR with HTBI primers and then a second-round multiplex PCR. TCRdb re-analysed the multiplex PCR reads in MiXCR, keeping a single row per CDR3 protein. The data show 600,000 to 650,000 distinct CDR3 sequences, 20% to 25% seen once. The sequencing input was peripheral blood. The origin of the receptors is a woman aged 18-30 years with stable Graves' hyperthyroidism. Some clones in this sample may be carry-over from other donors' samples.

The table lists this clonotype with many counts. J is TRBJ2-7 and V is TRBV20-1; 13 bases line up with TRBD2. The CDR3 length is 13 residues. J was trimmed by 6 bases and V by 7 bases; bases with no gene match: 6. Germline values: CDR1 DFQATT, CDR2 SNEGSKA (reference sequence). For the CDR3, the DNA is TGCAGTGTACCAGGACTAGCGGGAGCCGAGCAGTACTTC. This codes for CSVPGLAGAEQYF.

This clonotype was found many times. The genes are TRBV12-3 or TRBV12-4 and TRBJ1-2; 7 bases are shared with TRBD1. The CDR3 spans 16 residues. With V trimmed by 5 bases and J by 1 base, 10 bases remained unmatched. The CDR3 DNA sequence: TGTGCCAGCAGTCCCGGGACAGATACCTATAACTATGGCTACACCTTC. Amino acids: CASSPGTDTYNYGYTF.

This clonotype was picked up many times. The chain uses TRBV7-2 and TRBJ1-2, with TRBD1 matching over 7 bases. This CDR3 contains 14 residues. Germline values: CDR1 SGHTA, CDR2 FQGNSA. The junction had 10 bases not matched to a gene; V was cut back by 4 bases and J by 8 bases. CDR3 bases: TGTGCCAGCAGCTCCCGCCTGACAGGGAACGGCTACACCTTC. It encodes CASSSRLTGNGYTF.

The chain joins TRBV6-1 to TRBJ2-7; D is ambiguous. V dropped 1 base and J dropped 2 bases, with 9 bases sitting between them. The CDR3 has 14 residues. Per the germline V gene, CDR1 is MNHNS and CDR2 is SASEGT. CDR3 coding DNA: TGTGCCAGCAGTGAAGGCGGATTCCCCTACGAGCAGTACTTC. It yields the protein CASSEGGFPYEQYF.

This clonotype has a count of ten or more. The rearrangement links TRBV4-1 to TRBJ1-2; D gene ambiguous. Germline CDR1 is MGHRA and CDR2 is YSYEKL. V lost 1 base and J lost 1, with 4 bases in between. This CDR3 is 13 amino acids long. The chain's CDR3 is CASSQGINYGYTF. The CDR3 DNA is TGCGCCAGCAGCCAAGGGATTAACTATGGCTACACCTTC.

This clonotype was observed many times. CDR3 amino acids: CASEETGEETQYF. The CDR3 region has the DNA TGTGCCAGCGAGGAGACAGGGGAAGAGACCCAGTACTTC. The rearrangement uses TRBV28 and TRBJ2-5; 8 positions match TRBD1. The CDR3 is 13 amino acids. V gave up 8 bases and J gave up 3 bases; unmatched junction bases: 5. Germline values: CDR1 MDHEN, CDR2 SYDVKM.

The chain employs TRBV12-3 or TRBV12-4 and TRBJ1-1; D may be TRBD1 (6 bases). The CDR3 runs 13 residues. The ends were cut back, 3 bases at V and 8 bases at J, with 13 bases in the middle. The CDR3 protein is CASSFGRGDEAFF. The CDR3 region has the DNA TGTGCCAGCAGTTTCGGCAGGGGTGACGAAGCTTTCTTT.

At least ten counts were recorded for this clonotype. V is TRBV5-1 and J is TRBJ2-7, with 8 bases fitting TRBD2. The CDR3 length is 16 residues. The germline CDR1 and CDR2 sequences are SGHRS and YFSETQ. With 2 bases clipped from V and 3 bases from J, the junction kept 10 bases outside the gene matches. The CDR3 DNA sequence: TGCGCCAGCAGCTTAGGGTCGAGCGGGAGCCTCTACGAGCAGTACTTC. Protein product: CASSLGSSGSLYEQYF.

V gene TRBV2 combines with J gene TRBJ1-5; D ambiguous. The germline CDR1 and CDR2 sequences are SNHLY and FYNNEI. V was pared by 3 bases and J by 7 bases, with 10 bases between. CDR3 length: 13 amino acids. CDR3 bases: TGTGCCAGCAGTGACAGCTTCGGGCAGCCCCAGCATTTT. It codes for CASSDSFGQPQHF.

The table lists this clonotype with many counts. V is TRBV12-3 or TRBV12-4 and J is TRBJ2-7; D is perhaps TRBD2 (6 bases). V lost 5 bases to trimming and J lost 2 bases, with 13 bases between them. The CDR3 consists of 14 residues. CDR3 bases: TGTGCCAGCAGTGGATGGGGGGAAACCTACGAGCAGTACTTC. This codes for CASSGWGETYEQYF.

The CDR3 DNA follows: TGTGCCAGCAGTCGGACTAGCGCGGCCAACGTCCTGACTTTC. The encoded protein is CASSRTSAANVLTF. The chain links TRBV3-1 to TRBJ2-6, with 9 bases lining up with TRBD2. Unmatched junction bases numbered 3, after V lost 6 bases and J lost 6 bases. The CDR3 length is 14 residues. Germline CDR1 LGHDT, CDR2 YNNKEL (reference sequence).

This clonotype appeared many times. The chain employs TRBV20-1 and TRBJ1-5, with a weak D call TRBD1 (5 bases). This CDR3 region has 14 residues. From germline, CDR1 is DFQATT and CDR2 SNEGSKA (reference sequence). The V and J ends lost 3 bases and 3 bases respectively, with 12 bases between them. CDR3 residues: CSASEGSNNQPQHF. CDR3 coding DNA: TGCAGTGCTAGTGAGGGGTCGAACAATCAGCCCCAGCATTTT.

Many counts were recorded for this clonotype. The chain combines TRBV20-1 with TRBJ1-1; possibly TRBD1 for D (6 bases). The CDR3 consists of 15 residues. V was trimmed by 2 bases and J by 4 bases, leaving 17 bases between them. The germline V gene has CDR1 DFQATT and CDR2 SNEGSKA (reference sequence). DNA for the CDR3: TGCAGTGCTAGAAACCTTCGGGGAGGGGGCACTGAAGCTTTCTTT. This gives the protein CSARNLRGGGTEAFF.

This clonotype showed up many times. This chain connects TRBV6-5 to TRBJ1-5; unclear D gene. This CDR3 is built from 15 residues. With 4 bases removed from V and 0 bases from J, the gap between germline ends came to 10 bases. The germline CDR1 and CDR2 sequences are MNHEY and SVGAGI. The CDR3: CASSLGSNSNQPQHF. The DNA of the CDR3 is TGTGCCAGCAGTTTGGGAAGTAATAGCAATCAGCCCCAGCATTTT.

This clonotype was seen ten or more times. The chain carries TRBV6-1 and TRBJ2-7, with D perhaps matching TRBD1 (6 bases). Germline-derived CDR1 and CDR2 are MNHNS and SASEGT. The CDR3 extends over 16 amino acids. V dropped 6 bases and J dropped 4 bases, with 22 bases sitting between them. Written as DNA, the CDR3 is TGTGCCAGCAGGGGTGCGACAGGAGGTGGTCCATACGAGCAGTACTTC. It is translated as CASRGATGGGPYEQYF.

With regard to this clonotype: This may come from a read error, since a much larger clone is one base off. This sequence joins TRBV5-1 and TRBJ2-5; no clear D. This CDR3 has 15 amino acids. Germline V gene sequence: CDR1 SGHRS, CDR2 YFSETQ. This chain's CDR3 is CATSSPGARTETQYF. For the CDR3, the DNA is TGCGCCACCAGCTCCCCCGGTGCCAGGACGGAGACCCAGTACTTC.

V is TRBV5-1 and J is TRBJ2-5, with D unresolved. The CDR3 covers 15 residues. CDR1 and CDR2 from the germline V gene are SGHRS and YFSETQ. Deletions cut 4 bases from V and 3 bases from J, with 16 bases between. CDR3 sequence (DNA): TGCGCCAGCAGCGACCCCGTCCCACGCGAAGAGACCCAGTACTTC. It codes for CASSDPVPREETQYF.

V gene TRBV20-1 combines with J gene TRBJ2-5, with 9 nucleotides matching TRBD2. With V trimmed by 6 bases and J by 5 bases, 7 bases remained unmatched. Looked up from germline, CDR1 is DFQATT and CDR2 is SNEGSKA (reference sequence). CDR3 length equals 13 residues. The CDR3 nucleotides are TGCAGTGCCCTGGGACTAGCAGGGGAGACCCAGTACTTC. Amino acids: CSALGLAGETQYF.

The J gene is TRBJ1-2, the V gene TRBV28; no definite D call. Germline-derived CDR1 and CDR2 are MDHEN and SYDVKM. V lost 3 bases to trimming and J lost 3 bases, with 8 bases between them. This CDR3 is 13 amino acids long. The CDR3 sequence: CASSFPPHYGYTF. CDR3 DNA: TGTGCCAGCAGTTTCCCACCTCACTATGGCTACACCTTC.

Regarding this clonotype: The germline gene is not matched at one end of the junction; a read error may be the cause. The J gene is TRBJ1-1, the V gene TRBV5-1; 10 nucleotides agree with TRBD1. The CDR3 runs to 16 residues. Per germline, CDR1 SGHRS and CDR2 YFSETQ. The CDR3 sequence: CASSSGTGASNTDAFF. For the CDR3, the DNA is TGCGCCAGCAGCTCCGGGACAGGGGCTTCGAACACTGATGCTTTCTTT.

This clonotype was detected ten times or more. This sequence joins TRBV20-1 and TRBJ2-5; 8 bases are a match to TRBD2. Trimming cost V 5 bases and J 4 bases; bases outside gene matches: 6. CDR1 is DFQATT and CDR2 is SNEGSKA in the germline V gene (reference sequence). The CDR3 contains 13 residues. CDR3 bases: TGCAGTGCTGGGTCCGGGGGGGCAGAGACCCAGTACTTC. Translating it yields CSAGSGGAETQYF.

This clonotype was seen many times. J is TRBJ2-5 and V is TRBV12-3 or TRBV12-4, with 10 bases identical to TRBD2. Germline trimming cut 4 bases from V and 5 bases from J; bases unmatched to any gene: 13. This CDR3 region has 17 residues. CDR3 region: CASSSKGIAGGRETQYF. The CDR3, as DNA: TGTGCCAGCAGTTCTAAGGGCATAGCGGGGGGCCGGGAGACCCAGTACTTC.

This clonotype was observed at least ten times. The rearrangement links TRBV6-5 to TRBJ1-1; D gene ambiguous. V lost 8 bases to trimming and J lost 0 bases, with 16 bases between them. Germline assignment: CDR1 MNHEY and CDR2 SVGAGI. The CDR3 runs 15 residues. The CDR3 loop reads CASATFEVLNTEAFF. For the CDR3, the DNA is TGTGCCAGCGCAACATTTGAGGTGTTGAACACTGAAGCTTTCTTT.

The J gene is TRBJ2-7, the V gene TRBV20-1; tentative D call: TRBD1 (5 bases). This CDR3 has 14 amino acids. Germline lookup yields CDR1 DFQATT and CDR2 SNEGSKA (reference sequence). V gave up 2 bases and J gave up 4 bases, with 15 bases separating them. Here the CDR3 reads CSARSGFQAYEQYF. Here the CDR3 DNA reads TGCAGTGCTAGATCAGGGTTCCAAGCTTACGAGCAGTACTTC.

This clonotype occurred many times. The chain links TRBV12-3 or TRBV12-4 to TRBJ1-2; D may be TRBD1 (6 bases). The germline V and J ends were trimmed by 4 bases and 5 bases, with 11 bases remaining between them. The CDR3 length is 13 residues. The CDR3 DNA sequence: TGTGCCAGCAGTTCGGTCCAGGGGTATGGCTACACCTTC. Protein sequence: CASSSVQGYGYTF.

This clonotype was seen many times. V is TRBV20-1 and J is TRBJ2-7, with 12 bases fitting TRBD2. The CDR3 contains 16 residues. V was clipped by 2 bases and J by 0 bases; unmatched bases: 5. Germline CDR1 is DFQATT and CDR2 is SNEGSKA (reference sequence). Here the CDR3 reads CSARNPTSGSSYEQYF. The CDR3 coding sequence is TGCAGTGCTAGAAACCCGACTAGCGGGAGCTCCTACGAGCAGTACTTC.

This clonotype has a count of ten or more. CDR3 residues: CASSHQPLAKNIQYF. CDR3 bases: TGTGCCAGCAGCCACCAACCACTAGCCAAAAACATTCAGTACTTC. The chain has TRBV4-2 and TRBJ2-4; no definite D call. The CDR3 runs to 15 residues. V lost 3 bases and J 0 bases, leaving 9 bases between the germline ends. The germline V gene has CDR1 LGHNA and CDR2 YNFKEQ.